These T cell receptor beta chains were read from a single sample in a study of blood T cell repertoires in COVID-19. The repertoire was sequenced with immunoSEQ multiplex PCR; TCRdb's copy has only in-frame clones and lacks some. The sample has hundreds of thousands of clones; 89% are singletons. Sequencing was performed on PBMCs or T cells enriched from blood (not recorded which). These receptors were obtained from a woman in her thirties or forties who had recovered from COVID-19. CDR3s include the opening cysteine and the closing phenylalanine or tryptophan. A D gene is named only where the DNA matches it firmly. Expanded clones are given a class, and other clones once, few, many or no size at all.

TRBJ2-1 | . | TRBD2 | 15 | TRBV2 | TGTGCCAGCAGTGAAGGTAGCGGGTTCGGACGCGAGCAGTTCTTC | CASSEGSGFGREQFF
TRBJ2-7 | . | . | 17 | TRBV10-1 | TGCGCCAGCAGTGAGTCTCTGGGGCAGGATACCTCCTACGAGCAGTACTTC | CASSESLGQDTSYEQYF
TRBJ1-2 | . | . | 14 | TRBV2 | TGTGCCAGCAGTGGCCTATTAGGGGGTTATGGCTACACCTTC | CASSGLLGGYGYTF
TRBJ1-5 | . | . | 17 | TRBV4-2 | TGTGCCAGCAGCCAAGATAAGGACAGAAATAGCAATCAGCCCCAGCATTTT | CASSQDKDRNSNQPQHF
TRBJ1-2 | . | TRBD1 | 11 | TRBV20-1 | TGCAGTTCAACAGGGGACGGTGGCTACACCTTC | CSSTGDGGYTF
TRBJ2-2 | . | TRBD2 | 16 | TRBV2 | TGTGCCAGCAGTGATTCGACTAGCGGACACACCGGGGAGCTGTTTTTT | CASSDSTSGHTGELFF
TRBJ2-1 | . | TRBD2 | 16 | TRBV24-1 | TGTGCCACCAGTGACCCAAAAGCGGGATCCTACAATGAGCAGTTCTTC | CATSDPKAGSYNEQFF
TRBJ1-3 | . | . | 15 | TRBV10-3 | TGTGCCATCGGGAGTGGGGTTTTAACTGGAAACACCATATATTTT | CAIGSGVLTGNTIYF
TRBJ2-3 | . | TRBD2 | 17 | TRBV27 | TGTGCCAGCAGTCCGATAGCGGGATTGTTCGTCGCAGATACGCAGTATTTT | CASSPIAGLFVADTQYF
TRBJ2-3 | . | . | 12 | TRBV28 | TGTGCCAGCAGGGAACAGTGGGATACGCAGTATTTT | CASREQWDTQYF
TRBJ2-7 | . | . | 13 | TRBV2 | TGTGCCAGCAGAGGGACACCTTCCTACGAGCAGTACTTC | CASRGTPSYEQYF
TRBJ1-2 | . | . | 15 | TRBV6-5 | TGTGCCAGCAGTCCCCGAGGCTCGGCGGCCTATGGCTACACCTTC | CASSPRGSAAYGYTF
TRBJ2-7 | . | . | 13 | TRBV4-3 | TGCGCCAGCAGCCAAGCCCGACTTGACGAGCAGTACTTC | CASSQARLDEQYF
TRBJ2-7 | . | TRBD2 | 17 | TRBV4-1 | TGCGCCAGCAGCCAGCCGATAACTAGCGGGAGACCGTACGAGCAGTACTTC | CASSQPITSGRPYEQYF
TRBJ1-4 | . | TRBD1 | 16 | TRBV4-3 | TGCGCCAGCAGCCAAGATTGGGCAGGGGGGAATGAAAAACTGTTTTTT | CASSQDWAGGNEKLFF
TRBJ2-3 | once | . | 16 | TRBV9 | TGTGCCAGCAGCGTAGCGGCCGGGAAGGGGGGGCGTACGCAGTATTTT | CASSVAAGKGGRTQYF
TRBJ2-1 | . | TRBD1 | 16 | TRBV18 | TGTGCCAGCTCCCCCACAGGGGGCTATAGTACCGATGAGCAGTTCTTC | CASSPTGGYSTDEQFF
TRBJ2-7 | . | TRBD2 | 17 | TRBV7-2 | TGTGCCAGCAGCTTTTGGACTAGCGGGAGGGCGGGTTACGAGCAGTACTTC | CASSFWTSGRAGYEQYF
TRBJ2-7 | once | . | 12 | TRBV10-3 | TGTGCCATCAGTGAGACTTCTTACGAGCAGTACTTC | CAISETSYEQYF
TRBJ2-3 | . | TRBD1 | 14 | TRBV19 | TGTGCCAGCACCCCGGGACAGGGTGCAGATACGCAGTATTTT | CASTPGQGADTQYF
TRBJ1-2 | . | . | 12 | TRBV25-1 | TGTGCCAGCATGAGGGATAACTATGGCTACACCTTC | CASMRDNYGYTF
TRBJ2-1 | . | TRBD2 | 16 | TRBV5-4 | TGTGCCAGCAGCTTGTCCCCCAGCGGGAGTGCAAATGAGCAGTTCTTC | CASSLSPSGSANEQFF
TRBJ2-7 | . | TRBD1 | 14 | TRBV18 | TGTGCCAGCTCACCAGGGACAGGGGCCATCGAGCAGTACTTC | CASSPGTGAIEQYF
TRBJ1-1 | . | . | 13 | TRBV30 | TGTGCCTGGAGTGTACACGGGTTTACTGAAGCTTTCTTT | CAWSVHGFTEAFF
TRBJ1-1 | . | . | 15 | TRBV19 | TGTGCCAGTAGTATAGATTCAGGGGTTTTCACTGAAGCTTTCTTT | CASSIDSGVFTEAFF
TRBJ2-7 | once | TRBD2 | 16 | TRBV30 | TGTGCCTGGAGTGTAGGGAGACTAGCAGGAAACGACGAGCAGTACTTC | CAWSVGRLAGNDEQYF
TRBJ2-5 | once | . | 13 | TRBV5-8 | TGTGCCAGCAGCCCAGGGGACCAAGAGACCCAGTACTTC | CASSPGDQETQYF
TRBJ1-1 | . | . | 13 | TRBV6-5 | TGTGCCAGCAGACTTCAGGAGAACACTGAAGCTTTCTTT | CASRLQENTEAFF
TRBJ1-3 | . | . | 14 | TRBV30 | TGTGCCTTCGTCGACAGTTCGACTGGAAACACCATATATTTT | CAFVDSSTGNTIYF
TRBJ1-1 | . | . | 15 | TRBV27 | TGTGCCAGCAGTTTATTGGCCCCCCAGAACACTGAAGCTTTCTTT | CASSLLAPQNTEAFF
TRBJ1-3 | . | . | 17 | TRBV18 | TGTGCCAGCTCACCAGCCGACAGGCCCTCGAGGGGAAACACCATATATTTT | CASSPADRPSRGNTIYF
TRBJ1-4 | . | TRBD1 | 14 | TRBV6-6 | TGTGCCAGCGGGACAGCTGCAACTAATGAAAAACTGTTTTTT | CASGTAATNEKLFF
TRBJ2-1 | . | TRBD2 | 15 | TRBV27 | TGTGCCAGCAGTCCAGAGAACGGGAGGTACAATGAGCAGTTCTTC | CASSPENGRYNEQFF
TRBJ2-7 | . | . | 15 | TRBV7-2 | TGTGCCAGCAGGGCTCCGGGACACCTAACCTACGAGCAGTACTTC | CASRAPGHLTYEQYF
TRBJ2-7 | . | TRBD2 | 14 | TRBV7-9 | TGTGCCAGCAGCTCAAGGGCGGGGGGGAACGAGCAGTACTTC | CASSSRAGGNEQYF
TRBJ1-5 | . | . | 13 | TRBV6-5 | TGTGTCAGCAGCCCGGACAGAAATCAGCCCCAGCATTTT | CVSSPDRNQPQHF
TRBJ2-7 | . | TRBD2 | 14 | TRBV7-2 | TGTGCCAGCAGCCTGGGACTAGCGGGCGACGAGCAGTACTTC | CASSLGLAGDEQYF
TRBJ1-1 | . | TRBD1 | 13 | TRBV11-2 | TGTGCCAGCAGGCGGACAGGGCGCACTGAAGCTTTCTTT | CASRRTGRTEAFF
TRBJ1-4 | once | . | 14 | TRBV11-2 | TGTGCCAGCAGCCTAGGCGGGCTGGGAGAAAAACTGTTTTTT | CASSLGGLGEKLFF
TRBJ2-1 | . | TRBD1 | 18 | TRBV19 | TGTGCCAGTAGTATAGATCTGTTTCTCGACAGGGATTACAATGAGCAGTTCTTC | CASSIDLFLDRDYNEQFF
TRBJ2-1 | . | TRBD2 | 16 | TRBV5-1 | TGCGCCAGCAGCTTGGTAGCGGGAGATGGGGACAATGAGCAGTTCTTC | CASSLVAGDGDNEQFF
TRBJ2-1 | . | TRBD2 | 13 | TRBV29-1 | TGCAGCGTTGACAAAACGGGAGGTGCTGAGCAGTTCTTC | CSVDKTGGAEQFF
TRBJ1-2 | . | . | 13 | TRBV19 | TGTGCCAGTAGTATCGGCCAGGAACTTTGGTACACCTTC | CASSIGQELWYTF
TRBJ2-5 | . | . | 17 | TRBV5-6 | TGTGCCAGCAGCTTGGCGGCGGGGGCTTTGTACCAAGAGACCCAGTACTTC | CASSLAAGALYQETQYF
TRBJ1-6 | . | TRBD1 | 16 | TRBV7-9 | TGTGCCAGCAGCCCAAGGGCAGGGGGCCATAATTCACCCCTCCACTTT | CASSPRAGGHNSPLHF
TRBJ1-6 | . | . | 13 | TRBV19 | TGTGCCAGTAGGACAGTCCTAAATTCACCCCTCCACTTT | CASRTVLNSPLHF
TRBJ2-7 | . | TRBD1 | 15 | TRBV24-1 | TGTGCCACCAGTGATGGGGGACAGGGAGGCTACGAGCAGTACTTC | CATSDGGQGGYEQYF
TRBJ1-2 | . | TRBD1 | 14 | TRBV6-5 | TGTGCCTCTCGCAGGGTACAGGGGATCTATGGCTACACCTTC | CASRRVQGIYGYTF
TRBJ2-2 | . | . | 15 | TRBV7-9 | TGTGCCAGCAGCTTACGCGGGACGAACACCGGGGAGCTGTTTTTT | CASSLRGTNTGELFF
TRBJ1-5 | . | . | 13 | TRBV19 | TGTGCCAGTAGTAGGGAGGGGAATCAGCCCCAGCATTTT | CASSREGNQPQHF
TRBJ2-1 | . | TRBD2 | 23 | TRBV24-1 | TGTGCCACCAGTGATTCGGCTGCCCAATATCCGGAATGGCGGGAGGGGCCCCACAATGAGCAGTTCTTC | CATSDSAAQYPEWREGPHNEQFF
TRBJ1-3 | . | . | 14 | TRBV19 | TGTGCCAGTAGAACAGGGAGCTCTGGAAACACCATATATTTT | CASRTGSSGNTIYF
TRBJ2-1 | . | . | 14 | TRBV2 | TGTGCCAGCTCGAGGGAGGGGGGAAGGTATGAGCAGTTCTTC | CASSREGGRYEQFF
TRBJ2-7 | . | . | 14 | TRBV2 | TGTGCCAGCAGTGAGGGCAGTCCTGGGTACGAGCAGTACTTC | CASSEGSPGYEQYF
TRBJ2-3 | . | . | 17 | TRBV15 | TGTGCCACCAGCAGTGGGGGGAAGCTTACTAGCACAGATACGCAGTATTTT | CATSSGGKLTSTDTQYF
TRBJ2-1 | . | . | 12 | TRBV7-9 | TGTGCCATCGACTCCGGCTACAATGAGCAGTTCTTC | CAIDSGYNEQFF
TRBJ2-4 | . | TRBD1 | 16 | TRBV10-3 | TGTGCCATCAGTACCGACAGGGGCTCAGGGCAAAACATTCAGTACTTC | CAISTDRGSGQNIQYF
TRBJ2-5 | . | TRBD1 | 16 | TRBV5-4 | TGTGCCAGCAGTTCCCCGGGACAGGGGGTTGGAGAGACCCAGTACTTC | CASSSPGQGVGETQYF
TRBJ2-7 | few | . | 12 | TRBV28 | TGTGCCAGCTTTAGACAGTCCTACGAGCAGTACTTC | CASFRQSYEQYF
TRBJ2-2 | . | TRBD1 | 19 | TRBV11-2 | TGTGCCAGCAGCTTTCGGATAAGGGGACAGGGGGCCTTCACCGGGGAGCTGTTTTTT | CASSFRIRGQGAFTGELFF